This T cell receptor beta chain was captured by sequencing in a study of blood T cell repertoires in COVID-19. In the study overall: COVID-19 samples collected from the United States, Italy and Spain covered acute and convalescent phases. PBMCs, B-cell-depleted T cells, or T cells were the source of the cDNA or gDNA that made up the material.

The V gene lost 3 bases and the J gene lost 0 bases, with 6 bases spanning the gap. Germline assignment: CDR1 SGHTA and CDR2 FQGNSA. This CDR3 is built from 13 residues. Recruits, aged roughly 18 to 89 years, lived in some 25 US areas. Produced via immunoSEQ multiplex PCR; TCRdb's table is partial and in-frame only. In the table there are 150,000 to 200,000 clones, about four fifths of which are singletons. Sequenced sample: PBMCs or T cells enriched from blood (not recorded which). This chain links TRBV7-2 with TRBJ2-7, with D unclear. The TCR originated in a woman aged 55-75 years who had recovered from COVID-19. CDR3 bases: TGTGCCAGCAGCTTCGTAGTCTCCTACGAGCAGTACTTC. Translated: CASSFVVSYEQYF. The whole variable domain, remainder taken from reference TRBV7-2 and TRBJ2-7, is GAGVSQSPSNKVTEKGKDVELRCDPISGHTALYWYRQSLGQGLEFLIYFQGNSAPDKSGLPSDRFSAERTGGSVSTLTIQRTQQEDSAVYLCASSFVVSYEQYFGPGTRLTVT.